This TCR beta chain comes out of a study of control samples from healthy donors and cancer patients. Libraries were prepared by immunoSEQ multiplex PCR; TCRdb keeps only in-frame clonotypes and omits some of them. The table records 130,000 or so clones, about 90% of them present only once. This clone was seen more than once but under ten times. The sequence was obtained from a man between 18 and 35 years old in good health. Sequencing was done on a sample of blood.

The CDR3 reads CASSFAGHSDTEAFF. CDR3 DNA sequence: TGTGCCAGCAGCTTCGCGGGCCATTCGGACACTGAAGCTTTCTTT. The chain is built from TRBV7-2 and TRBJ1-1; no clear D. Trimming took 3 bases from V and 3 from J, leaving 14 bases between them. This CDR3 has 15 residues. The germline V gene encodes CDR1 SGHTA and CDR2 FQGNSA. The complete variable domain, with remaining parts taken from reference TRBV7-2 and TRBJ1-1, reads GAGVSQSPSNKVTEKGKDVELRCDPISGHTALYWYRQSLGQGLEFLIYFQGNSAPDKSGLPSDRFSAERTGGSVSTLTIQRTQQEDSAVYLCASSFAGHSDTEAFFGQGTRLTVV.